This record looks at one T cell receptor beta chain sequence and its context. An input of about 0.45 to 1 ug of RNA was subjected to reverse transcription using random hexamers. A single record per CDR3 protein comes from TCRdb applying MiXCR to the immunoSEQ multiplex PCR reads. The data contain fewer than 150,000 distinct CDR3 sequences, under 95% of them singletons. This specimen comes from a study of CD8 T cells in Susac syndrome. V was pared by 0 bases and J by 4 bases, with 9 bases between. CDR1 is MGHRA and CDR2 is YSYEKL in the germline V gene. This CDR3 region has 14 residues. The chain combines TRBV4-1 with TRBJ1-2; unclear D gene. The receptor was derived from a human donor with multiple sclerosis. The sample consisted of CD8+ T cells from PBMCs. The CDR3 spells CASSQDTAIYGYTF. The CDR3 region has the DNA TGCGCCAGCAGCCAAGATACAGCTATCTATGGCTACACCTTC.